Sequencing of this TCR beta chain was carried out in a study of molecular identifiers for immune sequencing clone quantification. There are many counts of this clonotype. TCRdb itself ran the PCR reads through MiXCR, one entry per CDR3 protein. The sample carries approximately 680,000 distinct CDR3 sequences, less than 30% recorded once. Sequenced material: naive CD8+ T cells from blood, with Jurkat cell RNA spiked in. Subset denoted: FACS-sorted CD8+CD4-CCR7+CD45RA+ naive T cells. The TCR was taken from a human donor in good health. Some libraries in this study had Jurkat cell RNA spiked in.

CDR3 residues: CASSYDSPGQGIDTQYF. The DNA of the CDR3 is TGTGCCAGCAGTTACGACTCTCCGGGACAGGGAATAGATACGCAGTATTTT. V and J are TRBV6-5 and TRBJ2-3; 9 bases fit TRBD1. This CDR3 comprises 17 residues. The germline V gene has CDR1 MNHEY and CDR2 SVGAGI. V trimming: 2 bases; J trimming: 5 bases; junction bases outside the gene matches: 11.